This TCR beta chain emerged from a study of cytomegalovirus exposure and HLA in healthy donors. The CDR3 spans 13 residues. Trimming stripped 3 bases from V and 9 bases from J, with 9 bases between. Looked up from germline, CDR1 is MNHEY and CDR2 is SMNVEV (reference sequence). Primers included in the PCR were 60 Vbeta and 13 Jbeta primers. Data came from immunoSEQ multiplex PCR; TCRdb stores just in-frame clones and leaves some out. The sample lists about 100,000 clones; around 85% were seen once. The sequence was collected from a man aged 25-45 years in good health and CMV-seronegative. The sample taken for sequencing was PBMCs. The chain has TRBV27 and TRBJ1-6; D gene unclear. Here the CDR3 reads CASSFDRGSPLHF. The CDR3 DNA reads TGTGCCAGCAGTTTTGACCGGGGTTCACCCCTCCACTTT.